These 3 T cell receptor beta chains share one sample of origin, sequenced in a study of T-cell memory formation after mild COVID-19. Each CDR3 protein is one row after TCRdb ran MiXCR on the 5' RACE reads. The sample includes 250,000 to 300,000 distinct CDR3 sequences, approximately 7.6% seen only once; the top ten take under 25%. Material: PBMCs or a T cell subset sorted from them (not recorded which). Every receptor here comes from a man younger than 35 who had mild COVID-19 (a few samples of this study predate the infection). Cell type and time point are not known.

The rearrangement links TRBV4-3 to TRBJ2-4, with no clear D. Trimming removed 0 bases at V and 3 bases at J, with 24 bases between. Germline lookup yields CDR1 LGHNA and CDR2 YSLEER. CDR3 size: 20 residues. The CDR3 reads CASSQDVVWQYGFGKNIQYF. The CDR3 coding sequence is TGCGCCAGCAGCCAAGATGTTGTATGGCAATATGGATTCGGCAAAAACATTCAGTACTTC.

In nucleotides, the CDR3 is TGCGCCACCAAAAGGGGGACTTCAAACAATGAGCAGTTCTTC. Protein: CATKRGTSNNEQFF. This chain connects TRBV5-1 to TRBJ2-1; D may be TRBD1 or TRBD2 (6 bases each). Germline CDR1 SGHRS, CDR2 YFSETQ. V was pared by 9 bases and J by 5 bases, with 18 bases between. There are 14 residues in the CDR3. The full variable domain, in which reference TRBV5-1 and TRBJ2-1 provide the parts outside the CDR3, is KAGVTQTPRYLIKTRGQQVTLSCSPISGHRSVSWYQQTPGQGLQFLFEYFSETQRNKGNFPGRFSGRQFSNSRSEMNVSTLELGDSALYLCATKRGTSNNEQFFGPGTRLTVL.

This clonotype turned up a few times. This chain connects TRBV5-5 to TRBJ2-1, with TRBD2 as a possible D gene (6 bases). Trimming left V 1 base short and J 10 bases short, with 18 bases between. This CDR3 has 15 residues. Germline CDR1 and CDR2: SGHKS and YYEKEE (reference sequence). The CDR3 nucleotides are TGTGCCAGCAGCTTGTTTAGTTACAATGCGGGGGAGCAGTTCTTC. It yields the protein CASSLFSYNAGEQFF.